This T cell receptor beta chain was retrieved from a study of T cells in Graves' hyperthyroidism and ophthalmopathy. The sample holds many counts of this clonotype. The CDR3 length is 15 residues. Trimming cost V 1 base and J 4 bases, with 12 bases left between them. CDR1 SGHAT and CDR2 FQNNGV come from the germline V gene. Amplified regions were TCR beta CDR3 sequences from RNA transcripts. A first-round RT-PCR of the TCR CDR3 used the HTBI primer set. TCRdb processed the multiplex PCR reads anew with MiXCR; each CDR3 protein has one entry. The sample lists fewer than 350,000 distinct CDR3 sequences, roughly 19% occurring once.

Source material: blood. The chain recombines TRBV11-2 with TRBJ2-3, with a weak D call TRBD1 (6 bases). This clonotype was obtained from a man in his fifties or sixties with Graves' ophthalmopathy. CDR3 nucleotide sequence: TGTGCCAGCAGCTTAGGTCATCCAGGGGCAGATACGCAGTATTTT. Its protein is CASSLGHPGADTQYF.